This TCR beta chain was sequenced in a study of blood T cell repertoires in COVID-19. Produced via immunoSEQ multiplex PCR; TCRdb's table is partial and in-frame only. The sample consists of about 37,000 clones, around 90% of them appearing once. The ends lost 4 bases at V and 5 bases at J; junction bases unmatched: 3. This CDR3 comprises 14 residues. The germline gives CDR1 LGHNA, CDR2 YNFKEQ. The TCR originated in an elderly woman with acute or convalescent COVID-19. The chain has TRBV4-2 and TRBJ2-5; 11 nucleotides match TRBD2. Specimen: peripheral blood. CDR3 sequence: CASSPLAGGETQYF. DNA for the CDR3: TGTGCCAGCAGCCCCTTAGCGGGGGGGGAGACCCAGTACTTC.